This T cell receptor beta chain is from a study of cytomegalovirus exposure and HLA in healthy donors. Whole-study findings and limits: The records held CMV serostatus as the only immune exposure information.

V was clipped by 0 bases and J by 5 bases, with 8 bases between them. The germline CDR1 and CDR2 sequences are MNHEY and SVGAGI. This CDR3 contains 15 residues. This clone was detected only a few times. Its matching antigen is unknown. Different DNA sequences within this sample yield the same CDR3. It was with 60 Vbeta and 13 Jbeta primers that the PCR ran. The data were produced by immunoSEQ multiplex PCR, yet TCRdb's version contains in-frame clones alone and is incomplete. The sample comprises around 170,000 clones, more than 75% of which are singletons, and around 2.3% rests with the top ten. The sequencing sample was made of PBMCs. This receptor was taken from a woman aged 30 to 39 in good health and CMV-seropositive. The chain uses TRBV6-5 and TRBJ1-6; D is perhaps TRBD1 (5 bases). CDR3 amino acids: CASSYSGGDNSPLHF. For the CDR3, the DNA is TGTGCCAGCAGTTACTCAGGAGGGGATAATTCACCCCTCCACTTT.